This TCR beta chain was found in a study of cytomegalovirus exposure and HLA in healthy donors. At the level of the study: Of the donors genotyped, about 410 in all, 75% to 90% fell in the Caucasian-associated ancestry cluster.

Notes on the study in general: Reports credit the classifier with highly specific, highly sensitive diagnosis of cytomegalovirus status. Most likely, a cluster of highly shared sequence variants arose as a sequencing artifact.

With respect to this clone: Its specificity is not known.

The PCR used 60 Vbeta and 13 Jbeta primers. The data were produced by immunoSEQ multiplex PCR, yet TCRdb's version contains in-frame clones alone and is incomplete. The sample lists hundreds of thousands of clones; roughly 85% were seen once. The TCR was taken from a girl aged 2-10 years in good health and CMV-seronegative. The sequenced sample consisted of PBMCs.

Here the CDR3 DNA reads TGTGCCAGCAGTTCGACTACTAGCGGGGGGCCCGGGGAGCTGTTTTTT. Translated: CASSSTTSGGPGELFF. The V call is TRBV6-4, the J call TRBJ2-2; 12 positions match TRBD2. The ends lost 5 bases at V and 6 bases at J; junction bases unmatched: 7. Germline values: CDR1 MRHNA, CDR2 SNTAGT. CDR3 length: 16 residues.